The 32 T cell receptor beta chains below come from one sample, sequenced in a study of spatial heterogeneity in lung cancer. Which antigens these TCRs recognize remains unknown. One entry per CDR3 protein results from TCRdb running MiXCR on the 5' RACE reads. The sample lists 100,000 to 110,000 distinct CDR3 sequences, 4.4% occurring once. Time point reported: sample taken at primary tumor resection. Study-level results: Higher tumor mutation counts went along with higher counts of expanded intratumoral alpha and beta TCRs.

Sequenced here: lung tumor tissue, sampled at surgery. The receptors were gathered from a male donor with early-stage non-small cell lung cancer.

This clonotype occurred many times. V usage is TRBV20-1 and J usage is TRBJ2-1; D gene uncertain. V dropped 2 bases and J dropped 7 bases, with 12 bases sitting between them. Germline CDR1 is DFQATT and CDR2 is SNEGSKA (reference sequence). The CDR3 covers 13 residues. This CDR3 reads CSARLGKGNEQFF. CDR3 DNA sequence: TGCAGTGCTAGACTGGGAAAGGGAAATGAGCAGTTCTTC.

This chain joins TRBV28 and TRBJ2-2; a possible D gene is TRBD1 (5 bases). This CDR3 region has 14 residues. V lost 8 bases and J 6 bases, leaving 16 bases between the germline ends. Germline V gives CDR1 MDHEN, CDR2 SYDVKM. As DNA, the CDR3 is TGTGCCAGCGGGGTGGCAACAGGCGCCGGGGAGCTGTTTTTT. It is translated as CASGVATGAGELFF.

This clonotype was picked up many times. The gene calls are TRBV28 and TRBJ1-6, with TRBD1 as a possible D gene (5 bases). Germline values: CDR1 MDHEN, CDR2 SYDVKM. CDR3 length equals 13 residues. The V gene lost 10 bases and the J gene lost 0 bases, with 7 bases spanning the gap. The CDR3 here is CATGASYNSPLHF. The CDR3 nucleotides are TGTGCCACCGGGGCCTCCTATAATTCACCCCTCCACTTT.

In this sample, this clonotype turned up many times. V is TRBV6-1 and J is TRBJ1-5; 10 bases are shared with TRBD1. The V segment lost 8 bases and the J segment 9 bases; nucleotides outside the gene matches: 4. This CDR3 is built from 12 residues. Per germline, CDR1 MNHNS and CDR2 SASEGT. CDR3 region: CASGTGVTPQHF. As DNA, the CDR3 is TGTGCCAGCGGGACAGGGGTTACGCCCCAGCATTTT.

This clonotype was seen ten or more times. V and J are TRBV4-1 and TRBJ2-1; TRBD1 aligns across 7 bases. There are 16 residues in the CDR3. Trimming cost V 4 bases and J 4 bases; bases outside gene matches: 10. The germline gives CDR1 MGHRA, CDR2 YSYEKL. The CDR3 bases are TGCGCCAGCAGCCGCCCGGGACAGAGGAGATACAATGAGCAGTTCTTC. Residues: CASSRPGQRRYNEQFF.

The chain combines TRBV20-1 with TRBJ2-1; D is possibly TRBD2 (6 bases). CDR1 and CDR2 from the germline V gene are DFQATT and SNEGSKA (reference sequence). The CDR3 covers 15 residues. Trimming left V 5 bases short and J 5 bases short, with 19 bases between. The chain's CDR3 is CSAPLGVAVDNEQFF. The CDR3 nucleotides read TGCAGTGCTCCATTGGGGGTAGCGGTCGACAATGAGCAGTTCTTC.

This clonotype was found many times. CDR3 coding DNA: TGTGCCAGCAGTTTAAACAGGTACTACAATGAGCAGTTCTTC. Its protein is CASSLNRYYNEQFF. The chain recombines TRBV28 with TRBJ2-1; the D gene is possibly TRBD1 (5 bases). V was cut by 2 bases and J by 3 bases, with 8 bases left in between. Germline assignment: CDR1 MDHEN and CDR2 SYDVKM. The CDR3 has 14 amino acids. Drawing the rest from reference TRBV28 and TRBJ2-1, the complete variable domain is DVKVTQSSRYLVKRTGEKVFLECVQDMDHENMFWYRQDPGLGLRLIYFSYDVKMKEKGDIPEGYSVSREKKERFSLILESASTNQTSMYLCASSLNRYYNEQFFGPGTRLTVL.

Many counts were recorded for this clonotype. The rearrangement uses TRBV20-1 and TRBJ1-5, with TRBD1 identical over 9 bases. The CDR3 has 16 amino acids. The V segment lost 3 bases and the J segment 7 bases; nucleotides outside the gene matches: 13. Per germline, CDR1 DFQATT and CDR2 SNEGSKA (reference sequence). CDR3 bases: TGCAGTGCTAGGAAGGGGACAGGGATTTATCCACAGCCCCAGCATTTT. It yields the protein CSARKGTGIYPQPQHF.

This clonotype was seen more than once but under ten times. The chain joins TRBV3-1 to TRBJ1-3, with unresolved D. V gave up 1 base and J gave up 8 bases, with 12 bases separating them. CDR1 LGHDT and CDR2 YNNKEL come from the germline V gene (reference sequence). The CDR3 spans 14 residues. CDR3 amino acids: CASSQGAEQDTIYF. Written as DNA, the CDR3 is TGTGCCAGCAGCCAAGGCGCAGAGCAAGACACCATATATTTT.

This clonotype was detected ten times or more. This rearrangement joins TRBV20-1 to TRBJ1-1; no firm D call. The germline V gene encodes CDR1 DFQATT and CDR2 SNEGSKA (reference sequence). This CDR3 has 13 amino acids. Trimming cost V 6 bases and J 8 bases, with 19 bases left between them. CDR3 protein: CSATFWWRGEAFF. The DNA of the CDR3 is TGCAGTGCCACGTTTTGGTGGAGAGGGGAAGCTTTCTTT.

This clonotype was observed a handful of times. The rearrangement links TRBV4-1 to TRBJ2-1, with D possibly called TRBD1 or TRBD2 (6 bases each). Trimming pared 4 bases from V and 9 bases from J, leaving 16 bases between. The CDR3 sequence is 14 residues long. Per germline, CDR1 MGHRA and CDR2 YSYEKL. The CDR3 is CASSPQRGTREQFF. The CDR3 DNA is TGCGCCAGCAGCCCCCAGAGGGGGACTCGTGAGCAGTTCTTC.

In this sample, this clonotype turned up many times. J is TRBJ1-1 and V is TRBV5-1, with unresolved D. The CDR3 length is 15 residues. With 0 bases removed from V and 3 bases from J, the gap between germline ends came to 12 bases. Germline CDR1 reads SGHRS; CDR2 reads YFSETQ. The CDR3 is CASSLGSAQDTEAFF. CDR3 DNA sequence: TGCGCCAGCAGCTTGGGATCGGCCCAGGACACTGAAGCTTTCTTT. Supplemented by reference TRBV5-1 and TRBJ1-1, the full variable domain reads KAGVTQTPRYLIKTRGQQVTLSCSPISGHRSVSWYQQTPGQGLQFLFEYFSETQRNKGNFPGRFSGRQFSNSRSEMNVSTLELGDSALYLCASSLGSAQDTEAFFGQGTRLTVV.

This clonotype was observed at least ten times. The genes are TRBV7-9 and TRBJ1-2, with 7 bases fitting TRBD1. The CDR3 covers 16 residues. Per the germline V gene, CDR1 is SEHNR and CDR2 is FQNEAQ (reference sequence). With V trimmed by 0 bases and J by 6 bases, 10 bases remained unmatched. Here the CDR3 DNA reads TGTGCCAGCAGCTTAGCGGTGGTGACAGGGAATAATGGCTACACCTTC. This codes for CASSLAVVTGNNGYTF.

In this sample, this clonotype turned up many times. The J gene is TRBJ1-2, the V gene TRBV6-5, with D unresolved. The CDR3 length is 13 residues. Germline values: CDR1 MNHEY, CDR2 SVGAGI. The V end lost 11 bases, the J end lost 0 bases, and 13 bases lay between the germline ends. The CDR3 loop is CASAPLANYGYTF. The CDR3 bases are TGTGCCTCCGCCCCGTTAGCTAACTATGGCTACACCTTC.

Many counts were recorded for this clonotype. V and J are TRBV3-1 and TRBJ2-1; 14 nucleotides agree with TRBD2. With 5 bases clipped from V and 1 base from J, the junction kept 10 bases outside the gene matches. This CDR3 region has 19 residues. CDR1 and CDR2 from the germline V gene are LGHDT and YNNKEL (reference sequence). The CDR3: CASSYLPGTSGSSYNEQFF. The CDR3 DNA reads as TGTGCCAGCAGCTACCTACCCGGGACTAGCGGGAGTTCCTACAATGAGCAGTTCTTC.

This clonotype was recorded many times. The DNA of the CDR3 is TGTGCCAGCAAAGTCCTCGGGACAGCTAATTCACCCCTCCACTTT. It is translated as CASKVLGTANSPLHF. The J gene is TRBJ1-6, the V gene TRBV6-1; 7 bases are a match to TRBD1. CDR1 is MNHNS, CDR2 SASEGT, per germline. Trimming removed 7 bases from V and 6 bases from J; junction bases left unmatched: 9. CDR3 length: 15 residues.

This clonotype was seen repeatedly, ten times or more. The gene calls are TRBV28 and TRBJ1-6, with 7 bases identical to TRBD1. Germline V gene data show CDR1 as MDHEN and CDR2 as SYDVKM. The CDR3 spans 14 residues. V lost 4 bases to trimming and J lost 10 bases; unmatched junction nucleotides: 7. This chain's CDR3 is CASSSTGDSSPLHF. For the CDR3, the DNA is TGTGCCAGCAGTTCCACAGGGGACTCGTCACCCCTCCACTTT.

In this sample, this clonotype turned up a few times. This CDR3 reads CASSVAPSGRRGTGELFF. In DNA, the CDR3 is TGTGCCAGCAGCGTAGCGCCTAGCGGGAGGCGAGGGACCGGGGAGCTGTTTTTT. The rearrangement uses TRBV9 and TRBJ2-2, with TRBD2 identical over 11 bases. Germline V gene data show CDR1 as SGDLS and CDR2 as YYNGEE. CDR3 length: 18 amino acids. V gave up 0 bases and J gave up 5 bases; unmatched junction bases: 9.

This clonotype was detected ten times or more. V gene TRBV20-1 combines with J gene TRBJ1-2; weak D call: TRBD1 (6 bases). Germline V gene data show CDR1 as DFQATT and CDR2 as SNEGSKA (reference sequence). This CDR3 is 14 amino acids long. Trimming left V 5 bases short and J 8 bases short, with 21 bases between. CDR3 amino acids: CSALYATGSRGYTF. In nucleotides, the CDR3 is TGCAGTGCTCTCTACGCTACAGGGTCGAGGGGCTACACCTTC.

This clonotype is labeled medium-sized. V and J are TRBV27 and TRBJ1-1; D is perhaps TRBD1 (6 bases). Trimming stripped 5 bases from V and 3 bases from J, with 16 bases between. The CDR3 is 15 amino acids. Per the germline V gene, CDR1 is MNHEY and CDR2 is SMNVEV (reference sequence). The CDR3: CASSVRRGPDTEAFF. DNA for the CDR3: TGTGCCAGCAGTGTCCGCAGGGGACCGGACACTGAAGCTTTCTTT.

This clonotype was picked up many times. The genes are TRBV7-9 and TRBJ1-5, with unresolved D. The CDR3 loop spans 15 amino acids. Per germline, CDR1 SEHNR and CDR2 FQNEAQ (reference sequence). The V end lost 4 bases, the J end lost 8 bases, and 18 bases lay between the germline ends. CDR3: CASSSSTSNREPQHF. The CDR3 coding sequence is TGTGCCAGCAGCTCTTCGACCTCTAACCGGGAGCCCCAGCATTTT.

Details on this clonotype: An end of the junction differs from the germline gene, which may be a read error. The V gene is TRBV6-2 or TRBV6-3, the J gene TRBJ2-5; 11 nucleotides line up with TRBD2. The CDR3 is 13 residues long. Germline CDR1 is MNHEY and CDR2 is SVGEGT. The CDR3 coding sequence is TGTGCCAGCAGGGGACTAGCGGAAGAGACCCGGTACTTC. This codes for CASRGLAEETRYF.

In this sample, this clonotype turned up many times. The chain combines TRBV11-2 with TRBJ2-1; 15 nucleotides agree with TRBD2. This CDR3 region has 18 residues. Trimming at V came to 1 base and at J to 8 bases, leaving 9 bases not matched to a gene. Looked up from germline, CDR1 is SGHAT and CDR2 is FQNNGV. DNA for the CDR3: TGTGCCAGCAGCTTAGCCGGACTAGCGGGAGGGCCTTTTGATGAGCAGTTCTTC. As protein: CASSLAGLAGGPFDEQFF. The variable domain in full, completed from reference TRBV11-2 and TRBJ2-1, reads EAGVAQSPRYKIIEKRQSVAFWCNPISGHATLYWYQQILGQGPKLLIQFQNNGVVDDSQLPKDRFSAERLKGVDSTLKIQPAKLEDSAVYLCASSLAGLAGGPFDEQFFGPGTRLTVL.

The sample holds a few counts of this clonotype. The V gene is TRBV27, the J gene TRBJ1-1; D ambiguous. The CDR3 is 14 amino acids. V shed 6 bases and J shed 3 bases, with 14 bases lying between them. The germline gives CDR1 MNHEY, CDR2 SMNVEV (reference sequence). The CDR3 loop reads CASSRDRPYTEAFF. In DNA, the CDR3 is TGTGCCAGCAGCCGGGATCGGCCCTACACTGAAGCTTTCTTT.

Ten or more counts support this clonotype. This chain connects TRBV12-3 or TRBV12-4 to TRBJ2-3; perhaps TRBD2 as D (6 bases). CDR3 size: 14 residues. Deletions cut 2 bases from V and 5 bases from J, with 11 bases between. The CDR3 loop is CASSLFPGEDTQYF. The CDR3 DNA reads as TGTGCCAGCAGTTTATTCCCGGGGGAAGATACGCAGTATTTT.

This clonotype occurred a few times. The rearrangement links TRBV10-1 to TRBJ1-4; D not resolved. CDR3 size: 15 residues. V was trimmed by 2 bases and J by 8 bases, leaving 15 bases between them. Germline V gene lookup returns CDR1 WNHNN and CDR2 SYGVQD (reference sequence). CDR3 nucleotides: TGCGCCAGCAGTGAGGGACCGATCGGAGAGGAAAAACTGTTTTTT. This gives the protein CASSEGPIGEEKLFF.

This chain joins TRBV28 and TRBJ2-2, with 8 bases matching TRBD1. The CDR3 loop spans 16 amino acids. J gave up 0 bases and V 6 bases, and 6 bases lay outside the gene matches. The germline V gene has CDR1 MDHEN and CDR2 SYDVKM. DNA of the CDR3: TGTGCCAGCAGCCCGACAGGGGACTCGAACACCGGGGAGCTGTTTTTT. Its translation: CASSPTGDSNTGELFF.

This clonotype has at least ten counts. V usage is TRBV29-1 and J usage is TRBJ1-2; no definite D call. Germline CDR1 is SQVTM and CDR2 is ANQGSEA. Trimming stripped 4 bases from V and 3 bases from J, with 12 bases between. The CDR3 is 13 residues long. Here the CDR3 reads CSVGEWSDYGYTF. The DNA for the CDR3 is TGCAGCGTTGGGGAGTGGAGCGACTATGGCTACACCTTC.

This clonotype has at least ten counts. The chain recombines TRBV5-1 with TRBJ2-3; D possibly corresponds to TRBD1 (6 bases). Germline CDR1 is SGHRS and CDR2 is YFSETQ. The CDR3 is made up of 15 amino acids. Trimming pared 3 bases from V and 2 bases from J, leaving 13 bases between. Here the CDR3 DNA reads TGCGCCAGCAGCTCCTACAGGGATCACACAGATACGCAGTATTTT. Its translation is CASSSYRDHTDTQYF. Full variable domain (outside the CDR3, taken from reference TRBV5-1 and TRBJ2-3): KAGVTQTPRYLIKTRGQQVTLSCSPISGHRSVSWYQQTPGQGLQFLFEYFSETQRNKGNFPGRFSGRQFSNSRSEMNVSTLELGDSALYLCASSSYRDHTDTQYFGPGTRLTVL.

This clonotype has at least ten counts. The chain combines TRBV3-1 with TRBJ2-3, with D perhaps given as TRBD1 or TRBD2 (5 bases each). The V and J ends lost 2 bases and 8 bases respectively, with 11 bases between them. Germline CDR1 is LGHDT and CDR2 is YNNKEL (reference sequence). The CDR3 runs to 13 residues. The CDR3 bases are TGTGCCAGCAGCCAACCGAAGGGACGTACGCAGTATTTT. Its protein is CASSQPKGRTQYF.

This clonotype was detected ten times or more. This chain's CDR3 is CASSYSTSGRVYNEQFF. The DNA for the CDR3 is TGTGCCAGCAGTTATTCGACTAGCGGGAGGGTCTACAATGAGCAGTTCTTC. V and J are TRBV6-2 or TRBV6-3 and TRBJ2-1; 14 positions agree with TRBD2. The CDR3 is made up of 17 amino acids. In germline, CDR1 is MNHEY, CDR2 SVGEGT. V was clipped by 3 bases and J by 3 bases; unmatched bases: 4.

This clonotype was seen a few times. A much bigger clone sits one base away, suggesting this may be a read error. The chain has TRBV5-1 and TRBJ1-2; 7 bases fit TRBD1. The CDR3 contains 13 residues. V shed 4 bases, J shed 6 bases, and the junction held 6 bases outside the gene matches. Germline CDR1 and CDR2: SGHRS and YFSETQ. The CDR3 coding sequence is TGCGCCAGCAGCACCGGACAGGACAATGGCTACACCTTC. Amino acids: CASSTGQDNGYTF.